What follows are 16 T cell receptor beta chains derived from one specimen sequenced in a study of T cell clones after liver transplantation. The protocol was immunoSEQ multiplex PCR, while the TCRdb copy is restricted to in-frame clones and leaves out a portion. The table lists about 72,000 clones, more than 90% of them singletons, with 2% to 3% in the top ten. This specimen consisted of CD4+ T cells from blood, obtained before liver transplant. The receptors originated from a human donor who received a liver transplant.

This clone occurred once. The J gene is TRBJ2-7, the V gene TRBV10-2; D gene unclear. The CDR3 extends over 13 amino acids. In germline, CDR1 is WSHSY, CDR2 SAAADI. The V gene lost 0 bases and the J gene lost 5 bases, with 8 bases spanning the gap. The DNA of the CDR3 is TGCGCCAGCAGTGAGTCGGGTGAGGACGAGCAGTACTTC. It is translated as CASSESGEDEQYF.

The V call is TRBV5-1, the J call TRBJ2-7, with 10 bases aligning to TRBD2. The CDR3 contains 14 residues. Per the germline V gene, CDR1 is SGHRS and CDR2 is YFSETQ. The V gene end was trimmed by 4 bases and the J gene end by 0 bases; junction bases not matched to a gene: 1. The CDR3 reads CASSPSGSSYEQYF. As DNA, the CDR3 is TGCGCCAGCAGCCCTAGCGGGAGCTCCTACGAGCAGTACTTC.

The chain couples TRBV10-3 to TRBJ2-7, with a tentative D call TRBD2 (5 bases). Germline V lookup: CDR1 ENHRY, CDR2 SYGVKD. Trimming shortened V by 4 bases and J by 4 bases, and 5 bases separated the two germline ends. The CDR3 runs to 11 residues. DNA for the CDR3: TGTGCCATCAGTGGAGGGTACGAGCAGTACTTC. Amino acid sequence: CAISGGYEQYF.

The chain links TRBV28 to TRBJ1-1; D may be TRBD1 (6 bases). Trimming removed 5 bases at V and 6 bases at J, with 10 bases between. The germline gives CDR1 MDHEN, CDR2 SYDVKM. There are 12 residues in the CDR3. The CDR3 nucleotides are TGTGCCAGCAGTCTTCGACAGGCTGAAGCTTTCTTT. It yields the protein CASSLRQAEAFF.

V and J are TRBV5-1 and TRBJ2-3, with no clear D. V lost 4 bases to trimming and J lost 4 bases, with 19 bases between them. Germline CDR1 SGHRS, CDR2 YFSETQ. The CDR3 length is 16 residues. Here the CDR3 reads CASSPGLGQLADTQYF. The CDR3 DNA reads TGCGCCAGCAGCCCGGGCCTAGGCCAGCTTGCAGATACGCAGTATTTT. Combining the CDR3 with reference TRBV5-1 and TRBJ2-3 gives the whole variable domain KAGVTQTPRYLIKTRGQQVTLSCSPISGHRSVSWYQQTPGQGLQFLFEYFSETQRNKGNFPGRFSGRQFSNSRSEMNVSTLELGDSALYLCASSPGLGQLADTQYFGPGTRLTVL.

The J gene is TRBJ1-1, the V gene TRBV9; 7 nucleotides agree with TRBD1. Germline CDR1 is SGDLS and CDR2 is YYNGEE. V was pared by 3 bases and J by 5 bases, with 13 bases of the junction left unmatched. This CDR3 contains 16 residues. The chain's CDR3 is CASSASSGQAGTEAFF. For the CDR3, the DNA is TGTGCCAGCAGCGCCTCCTCAGGACAGGCGGGGACTGAAGCTTTCTTT.

The rearrangement uses TRBV30 and TRBJ1-2; 10 positions agree with TRBD1. V shed 8 bases and J 4 bases; nucleotides not matched to a gene: 4. Germline values: CDR1 GTSNPN, CDR2 SVGIG (reference sequence). This CDR3 contains 12 residues. The CDR3 loop is CALDRGPYGYTF. The CDR3, as DNA: TGTGCCCTCGACAGGGGGCCCTATGGCTACACCTTC.

The chain carries TRBV7-9 and TRBJ2-7; the D gene is possibly TRBD2 (5 bases). The V end lost 1 base, the J end lost 4 bases, and 11 bases lay between the germline ends. The germline gives CDR1 SEHNR, CDR2 FQNEAQ (reference sequence). The CDR3 spans 14 residues. In DNA, the CDR3 is TGTGCCAGCAGCTTAGGGGCCGGGGTTTACGAGCAGTACTTC. Translating gives CASSLGAGVYEQYF.

This chain joins TRBV4-2 and TRBJ2-7; 9 nucleotides agree with TRBD1. V was pared by 0 bases and J by 2 bases, with 8 bases of the junction left unmatched. CDR1 and CDR2 from the germline V gene are LGHNA and YNFKEQ. The length of the CDR3 is 17 residues. The CDR3 bases are TGTGCCAGCAGCCAAGAGACTCCGGGGACAGGGCCCTACGAGCAGTACTTC. This translates into CASSQETPGTGPYEQYF.

The chain employs TRBV14 and TRBJ2-5, with D possibly TRBD1 on 5 matching bases. This CDR3 is built from 13 residues. Looked up from germline, CDR1 is SGHDN and CDR2 is FVKESK. The V gene lost 6 bases and the J gene lost 0 bases, with 8 bases spanning the gap. The CDR3: CASSDRNQETQYF. CDR3 sequence (DNA): TGTGCCAGCAGTGACAGAAACCAAGAGACCCAGTACTTC.

The V and J genes are TRBV25-1 and TRBJ2-7; D is unresolved. V lost 4 bases and J 3 bases, leaving 4 bases between the germline ends. Germline V gene sequence: CDR1 MGHDK, CDR2 SYGVNS. The CDR3 consists of 11 residues. The CDR3 bases are TGTGCCAGCAGTGGATTCTACGAGCAGTACTTC. Its translation is CASSGFYEQYF.

As DNA, the CDR3 is TGTGCCAGCAGCTTAGAGGGGTTGAGAACCTCTGGAAACACCATATATTTT. It yields the protein CASSLEGLRTSGNTIYF. The chain carries TRBV7-2 and TRBJ1-3; D is possibly TRBD1 (5 bases). Trimming cost V 1 base and J 0 bases, with 13 bases left between them. The CDR3 contains 17 residues. CDR1 SGHTA and CDR2 FQGNSA come from the germline V gene.

This chain links TRBV5-1 with TRBJ2-5; D is uncertain. CDR3 length equals 14 residues. The germline CDR1 and CDR2 sequences are SGHRS and YFSETQ. V lost 0 bases and J lost 1, with 7 bases in between. Here the CDR3 DNA reads TGCGCCAGCAGCTTGGTCAGTACCCAAGAGACCCAGTACTTC. Residues: CASSLVSTQETQYF. Together with reference TRBV5-1 and TRBJ2-5, the CDR3 gives the full variable domain: KAGVTQTPRYLIKTRGQQVTLSCSPISGHRSVSWYQQTPGQGLQFLFEYFSETQRNKGNFPGRFSGRQFSNSRSEMNVSTLELGDSALYLCASSLVSTQETQYFGPGTRLLVL.

The rearrangement links TRBV5-4 to TRBJ2-1; TRBD1 or TRBD2 may be the D gene (5 bases each). The CDR3 loop spans 15 amino acids. Germline V gene sequence: CDR1 SGHNT, CDR2 YYREEE (reference sequence). Deletions cut 2 bases from V and 6 bases from J, with 15 bases between. The CDR3 nucleotides are TGTGCCAGCAGCTTAGCTGGGGGTAGGGTCAATGAGCAGTTCTTC. The encoded protein is CASSLAGGRVNEQFF.

The chain carries TRBV5-1 and TRBJ2-5; possibly TRBD1 for D (6 bases). V was clipped by 4 bases and J by 1 base, with 11 bases between them. Per germline, CDR1 SGHRS and CDR2 YFSETQ. This CDR3 comprises 14 residues. The CDR3 bases are TGCGCCAGCAGCCCAACAGGGTCCCAAGAGACCCAGTACTTC. Translation gives CASSPTGSQETQYF. The full variable domain, with the rest looked up from reference TRBV5-1 and TRBJ2-5, is KAGVTQTPRYLIKTRGQQVTLSCSPISGHRSVSWYQQTPGQGLQFLFEYFSETQRNKGNFPGRFSGRQFSNSRSEMNVSTLELGDSALYLCASSPTGSQETQYFGPGTRLLVL.

The chain employs TRBV6-1 and TRBJ2-7; no reliable D call. In germline, CDR1 is MNHNS, CDR2 SASEGT. V was trimmed by 2 bases and J by 5 bases, leaving 13 bases between them. The CDR3 has 14 amino acids. CDR3 in DNA: TGTGCCAGCAGTGAACTCCCAACCGATCACGAGCAGTACTTC. It is translated as CASSELPTDHEQYF.